One and the same sample provided the 29 T cell receptor beta chains below, sequenced in a study of blood T cells in healthy people across ages. Using a J-beta primer mix together with a sample-barcoded 5' primer, a second PCR was run for about 7 to 12 cycles. TCRdb re-called the 5' RACE reads through MiXCR, storing one row per CDR3 protein. The sample includes about 1 million distinct CDR3 sequences, more than 40% seen only once; the top ten take 15% to 20%. Input material: blood. Receptors were obtained from a woman aged 55-70 years in good health.

The rearrangement joins TRBV28 to TRBJ1-2; D is unresolved. CDR3 size: 14 residues. V lost 3 bases, J lost 5 bases, and 13 bases lay in between. Germline assignment: CDR1 MDHEN and CDR2 SYDVKM. The CDR3 loop is CASSLIQAGYGYTF. The CDR3 coding sequence is TGTGCCAGCAGTTTGATTCAAGCCGGGTATGGCTACACCTTC.

The chain has TRBV3-1 and TRBJ1-2, with D perhaps matching TRBD1 (5 bases). The CDR3 loop spans 15 amino acids. Germline values: CDR1 LGHDT, CDR2 YNNKEL (reference sequence). Trimming removed 4 bases at V and 0 bases at J, with 12 bases between. The CDR3 DNA is TGTGCCAGCAGCCGCCGTGACAGTTCTAACTATGGCTACACCTTC. Translating gives CASSRRDSSNYGYTF.

This clonotype was recorded many times. The CDR3 here is CASRRERGETQYF. In DNA form, the CDR3 reads TGTGCCAGCAGGCGGGAGAGGGGGGAGACCCAGTACTTC. This rearrangement joins TRBV12-3 or TRBV12-4 to TRBJ2-5; tentatively, D is TRBD2 (7 bases). The CDR3 is made up of 13 amino acids. V was pared by 6 bases and J by 5 bases, with 13 bases between.

V usage is TRBV6-5 and J usage is TRBJ2-5; 8 bases are a match to TRBD1. The J call could be wrong; TRBJ2-7 is a better fit for the DNA end. Germline CDR1 reads MNHEY; CDR2 reads SVGAGI. The CDR3 is made up of 13 amino acids. The chain's CDR3 is CASHLTGVNEQYF. The CDR3 nucleotides read TGTGCCAGCCACCTGACAGGGGTGAACGAGCAGTACTTC.

This clonotype was detected ten times or more. This sequence joins TRBV27 and TRBJ2-1; D remains ambiguous. Germline values: CDR1 MNHEY, CDR2 SMNVEV (reference sequence). The V end lost 2 bases, the J end lost 13 bases, and 15 bases lay between the germline ends. The CDR3 is 13 residues long. The CDR3 coding sequence is TGTGCCAGCAGTTTAATTTTTGGGGAACCCCAGTTCTTC. Protein sequence: CASSLIFGEPQFF.

This clonotype was counted once. This chain uses TRBV7-7 with TRBJ2-2; the match to TRBD1 covers 9 bases. The CDR3 is 16 residues long. The germline V gene has CDR1 SSHAT and CDR2 FNYEAQ (reference sequence). V lost 1 base to trimming and J lost 6 bases; unmatched junction nucleotides: 6. The CDR3 nucleotides are TGTGCCAGCAGCTTAGAAGGGACAGGGTTGCCCGGGGAGCTGTTTTTT. Amino acids: CASSLEGTGLPGELFF.

This clonotype has just a few counts. The rearrangement joins TRBV7-2 to TRBJ2-1; 8 nucleotides align to TRBD1. This CDR3 is 14 amino acids long. Germline V lookup: CDR1 SGHTA, CDR2 FQGNSA. V shed 5 bases, J shed 9 bases, and the junction held 9 bases outside the gene matches. The CDR3 loop reads CASSRDRGWVEQFF. The CDR3 nucleotides are TGTGCCAGCAGCCGCGACAGGGGTTGGGTTGAGCAGTTCTTC.

The gene calls are TRBV6-6 and TRBJ2-5; 8 nucleotides line up with TRBD1. The CDR3 sequence is 15 residues long. After removal of 8 bases from V and 8 bases from J, the junction contained 16 bases not matched to a gene. The V gene's germline CDR1 is MNHNY and CDR2 SVGAGI (reference sequence). Here the CDR3 DNA reads TGTGCCAGCCTCAGGGGTCAGGGGGCCCCGGGAACCCAGTACTTC. The encoded protein is CASLRGQGAPGTQYF.

V is TRBV7-9 and J is TRBJ2-5; D is unresolved. The CDR3 totals 14 residues. Germline V gene data show CDR1 as SEHNR and CDR2 as FQNEAQ (reference sequence). V lost 5 bases and J lost 5, with 15 bases in between. The CDR3 sequence: CASSDPVVGETQYF. The DNA of the CDR3 is TGTGCCAGCAGCGACCCTGTGGTTGGGGAGACCCAGTACTTC.

A note on this clonotype: This clone may be a read error of a much larger clone one base away. The V gene is TRBV25-1, the J gene TRBJ2-1; D perhaps matches TRBD1 (5 bases). The CDR3 covers 11 residues. Germline CDR1 reads MGHDK; CDR2 reads SYGVNS. Trimming left V 9 bases short and J 9 bases short, with 12 bases between. The CDR3 loop reads CASRQKGEQFF. CDR3 DNA: TGTGCCAGTAGACAGAAGGGTGAGCAGTTCTTC.

The genes are TRBV7-9 and TRBJ2-2; D is undetermined. V dropped 3 bases and J dropped 4 bases, with 9 bases sitting between them. Germline lookup yields CDR1 SEHNR and CDR2 FQNEAQ (reference sequence). The CDR3 covers 14 residues. Here the CDR3 DNA reads TGTGCCAGCAGCTTGGAAGGGATCACCGGGGAGCTGTTTTTT. Its protein is CASSLEGITGELFF.

V usage is TRBV6-6 and J usage is TRBJ1-4; 7 nucleotides agree with TRBD1. CDR1 and CDR2 (germline): MNHNY, SVGAGI (reference sequence). The CDR3 runs 14 residues. V was pared by 3 bases and J by 7 bases, with 5 bases of the junction left unmatched. The CDR3 DNA reads TGTGCCAGCAGTTATCAGGGGGGCATTGAAAAACTGTTTTTT. This codes for CASSYQGGIEKLFF.

Only a few counts were recorded for this clonotype. V usage is TRBV2 and J usage is TRBJ2-5; 7 positions match TRBD1. J gave up 2 bases and V 7 bases, and 7 bases lay outside the gene matches. This CDR3 spans 14 amino acids. CDR1 SNHLY and CDR2 FYNNEI come from the germline V gene. The CDR3 sequence: CASIEGAAQETQYF. Written as DNA, the CDR3 is TGTGCCAGCATCGAGGGGGCAGCACAAGAGACCCAGTACTTC.

The chain joins TRBV30 to TRBJ2-1, with TRBD2 matching over 14 bases. Trimming removed 4 bases from V and 8 bases from J; junction bases left unmatched: 7. The CDR3 extends over 15 amino acids. Germline values: CDR1 GTSNPN, CDR2 SVGIG (reference sequence). CDR3 DNA: TGTGCCTGGACCCCCGGACTAGCGGGAGGAGATGAGCAGTTCTTC. Translation: CAWTPGLAGGDEQFF.

J is TRBJ2-3 and V is TRBV4-1; a possible D gene is TRBD2 (5 bases). Germline V gene sequence: CDR1 MGHRA, CDR2 YSYEKL. V lost 4 bases to trimming and J lost 4 bases, with 15 bases between them. The CDR3 contains 15 residues. The CDR3 nucleotides are TGCGCCAGCAGCCCAGAGGGCGTTGGGGCAGATACGCAGTATTTT. It translates to CASSPEGVGADTQYF.

The chain carries TRBV28 and TRBJ2-6; D call uncertain. Trimming took 6 bases from V and 4 from J, leaving 13 bases between them. CDR3 length: 15 amino acids. In germline, CDR1 is MDHEN, CDR2 SYDVKM. This CDR3 reads CASSDAPRGANVLTF. CDR3 bases: TGTGCCAGCAGCGATGCTCCCCGCGGGGCCAACGTCCTGACTTTC.

V is TRBV7-6 and J is TRBJ2-5; TRBD2 matches at 14 bases. CDR1 is SGHVS, CDR2 FNYEAQ, per germline. CDR3 length equals 16 residues. The trim removed 2 bases at V and 4 bases at J, leaving 3 bases unmatched. The DNA of the CDR3 is TGTGCCAGCAGCTTACGACTAGCGGGAGGGGGAGAGACCCAGTACTTC. This gives the protein CASSLRLAGGGETQYF.

The J gene is TRBJ2-3, the V gene TRBV6-6; D perhaps matches TRBD2 (6 bases). Germline V gene sequence: CDR1 MNHNY, CDR2 SVGAGI (reference sequence). Trimming took 4 bases from V and 6 from J, leaving 20 bases between them. The CDR3 is made up of 16 amino acids. This CDR3 is CASSSGDEAGSDTQYF. The CDR3 bases are TGTGCCAGCAGTTCAGGAGATGAGGCGGGGAGTGATACGCAGTATTTT.

This chain links TRBV20-1 with TRBJ2-1; no clear D gene. The closer fit of TRBJ2-7 to the DNA end suggests the J call may be wrong. This CDR3 spans 16 amino acids. Germline CDR1 is DFQATT and CDR2 is SNEGSKA (reference sequence). The CDR3: CSARSSRDSSYNEQYF. For the CDR3, the DNA is TGCAGTGCTAGATCCTCAAGGGATAGCTCCTACAATGAGCAGTACTTC.

The chain links TRBV20-1 to TRBJ2-3; 8 bases are shared with TRBD2. The CDR3 contains 16 residues. The germline V gene encodes CDR1 DFQATT and CDR2 SNEGSKA (reference sequence). The junction had 8 bases not matched to a gene; V was cut back by 1 base and J by 2 bases. The CDR3 nucleotides read TGCAGTGCTAGAGTATTCGGGAGGGGGAACACAGATACGCAGTATTTT. The encoded protein is CSARVFGRGNTDTQYF.

This clonotype was recorded a few times. The chain combines TRBV20-1 with TRBJ2-7; 9 bases align to TRBD2. V shed 0 bases and J 6 bases; nucleotides not matched to a gene: 12. The CDR3 runs 16 residues. CDR1 is DFQATT and CDR2 is SNEGSKA in the germline V gene (reference sequence). CDR3 sequence reads: CSARDLAGGPILEQYF. For the CDR3, the DNA is TGCAGTGCTAGAGATTTGGCGGGAGGGCCCATCCTCGAGCAGTACTTC.

This clonotype was seen a handful of times. The chain carries TRBV20-1 and TRBJ2-1; TRBD1 matches at 10 bases. Germline-derived CDR1 and CDR2 are DFQATT and SNEGSKA (reference sequence). V trimming: 6 bases; J trimming: 12 bases; junction bases outside the gene matches: 11. This CDR3 comprises 13 residues. CDR3 bases: TGCAGTGCGCGGGACAGGGGATATCCTGGGCAGTTCTTC. The encoded protein is CSARDRGYPGQFF.

This clonotype was counted a few times. This rearrangement joins TRBV29-1 to TRBJ2-3; 8 bases fit TRBD1. The CDR3 is 15 residues long. The junction had 10 bases not matched to a gene; V was cut back by 6 bases and J by 2 bases. Germline CDR1 reads SQVTM; CDR2 reads ANQGSEA. The CDR3 region has the DNA TGCAGCGTCCCGGACAGGGAAATCAACACAGATACGCAGTATTTT. Its protein product is CSVPDREINTDTQYF.

This clonotype appeared a few times. The J gene is TRBJ1-2, the V gene TRBV29-1, with a possible D match to TRBD1 (5 bases). The V gene's germline CDR1 is SQVTM and CDR2 ANQGSEA. With 6 bases removed from V and 8 bases from J, the gap between germline ends came to 16 bases. The CDR3 extends over 12 amino acids. CDR3 bases: TGCAGCGTCGCCGGGACTACGGAAGGCTACACCTTC. Its protein is CSVAGTTEGYTF.

The V call is TRBV19, the J call TRBJ1-5, with D possibly matching TRBD1 (6 bases). Germline CDR1 and CDR2: LNHDA and SQIVND (reference sequence). V dropped 7 bases and J dropped 1 base, with 11 bases sitting between them. The CDR3 has 14 residues. The DNA for the CDR3 is TGTGCCAGTACCCGGACAGTCAGCAATCAGCCCCAGCATTTT. It is translated as CASTRTVSNQPQHF.

Notes on this clonotype: Germline is not matched at one junction end, which may reflect a read error. The chain joins TRBV7-2 to TRBJ2-4; tentative D call: TRBD2 (5 bases). The DNA end is more similar to TRBJ2-7, so the J call may be wrong. This CDR3 is 15 amino acids long. Germline V gene data show CDR1 as SGHTA and CDR2 as FQGNSA. CDR3 DNA sequence: TGTGCCAACAGCTCGATGCGGACTCATGCCTCCGAGCAGTACTTC. Its translation: CANSSMRTHASEQYF.

The rearrangement uses TRBV6-1 and TRBJ2-7; D may match TRBD1 or TRBD2 (5 bases each). Germline V gene sequence: CDR1 MNHNS, CDR2 SASEGT. V lost 6 bases to trimming and J lost 4 bases, with 16 bases between them. CDR3 length equals 14 residues. In DNA, the CDR3 is TGTGCCAGCAGGGGAGCGCGGACACCTTACGAGCAGTACTTC. Residues: CASRGARTPYEQYF.

This clonotype was counted between two and nine times. The gene calls are TRBV20-1 and TRBJ2-1; D gene uncertain. The V end was cut by 6 bases, the J end by 0 bases, with 15 bases between. The CDR3 has 15 amino acids. In germline, CDR1 is DFQATT, CDR2 SNEGSKA (reference sequence). CDR3 sequence (DNA): TGCAGTGCCCACGGGTCCACAAGCTCCTACAATGAGCAGTTCTTC. Translation: CSAHGSTSSYNEQFF.

This clonotype was seen a handful of times. This chain joins TRBV29-1 and TRBJ2-1; the D call may be TRBD1 or TRBD2 (5 bases each). Germline CDR1 and CDR2: SQVTM and ANQGSEA. The CDR3 contains 15 residues. V lost 3 bases and J 1 base, leaving 13 bases between the germline ends. Here the CDR3 DNA reads TGCAGCGTTGATTGGGGGAGAAGGTCCTACAATGAGCAGTTCTTC. This sequence encodes CSVDWGRRSYNEQFF.